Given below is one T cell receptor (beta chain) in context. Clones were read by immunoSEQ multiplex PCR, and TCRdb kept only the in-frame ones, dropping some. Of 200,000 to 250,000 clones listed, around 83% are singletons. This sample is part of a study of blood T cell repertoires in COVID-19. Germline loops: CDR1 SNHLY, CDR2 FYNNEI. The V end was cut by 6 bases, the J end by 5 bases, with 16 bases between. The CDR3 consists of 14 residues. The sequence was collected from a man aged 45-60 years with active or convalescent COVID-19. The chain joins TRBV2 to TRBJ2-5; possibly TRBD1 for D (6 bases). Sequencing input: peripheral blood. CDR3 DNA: TGTGCCAGCAGCGCTTGGACAGTAGGGGAGACCCAGTACTTC. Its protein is CASSAWTVGETQYF.